The table lists the clone carrying this T cell receptor beta chain with a count of one. Its target is unknown. CD45RO negativity and positive selection for CCR7 defined naive CD8 cells, a population that excluded terminally differentiated effector memory CD45RA+ cells. Those who donated were healthy HIV-negative adults, with no recent acute infections or vaccinations reported. The data originate from a study of shared clonotypes between healthy human individuals. Study-level information: The donors, a couple of women and a few men, were aged 18 to 49. Study results and caveats: Estimated richness values were generally larger in naive subsets than in memory subsets.

Germline V lookup: CDR1 MNHEY, CDR2 SMNVEV (reference sequence). V gave up 4 bases and J gave up 1 base; unmatched junction bases: 6. The CDR3 extends over 15 amino acids. Data came from immunoSEQ multiplex PCR; TCRdb stores just in-frame clones and leaves some out. The sample holds about 1.9 million clones, around 93% seen once. V gene TRBV27 combines with J gene TRBJ1-2; TRBD1 matches 7 bases. This TCR derives from a man aged 18 to 29 in good health. Some clones in this sample may be carry-over from other donors' samples. What was sequenced was naive CD8+ T cells from PBMCs. The CDR3 loop reads CASSSDRDSNYGYTF. The DNA of the CDR3 is TGTGCCAGCAGTTCCGACAGGGACAGTAACTATGGCTACACCTTC.